This TCR beta chain was found in a study of CD8+ T cells in alopecia areata. About this clone: Its specificity is not known.

Treatment meaning: oral pan-JAK inhibitor, 5-10 mg twice daily. Study results and limitations: Scalp clonality dropped significantly under tofacitinib, as did expanded CD8+ top-100 clones.

Per germline, CDR1 SGHVS and CDR2 FQNEAQ. Trimming removed 8 bases at V and 4 bases at J, with 8 bases between. CDR3 length: 11 amino acids. In each case, RNA was isolated and then reverse transcribed into cDNA as the sequencing template. The table came from immunoSEQ multiplex PCR; TCRdb's copy has only in-frame clones and leaves some out. This table holds about 190,000 clones, 55% to 70% found once. Sequencing was performed on CD4+ T cells sorted from blood, taken at week 4, from a patient treated with tofacitinib. The chain is built from TRBV7-8 and TRBJ2-5, with D perhaps TRBD2 (6 bases). This receptor was identified in a human donor with alopecia areata. CDR3 residues: CASQEGETQYF. CDR3 bases: TGTGCCAGCCAGGAGGGAGAGACCCAGTACTTC. The full variable domain, with the rest looked up from reference TRBV7-8 and TRBJ2-5, is GAGVSQSPRYKVAKRGQDVALRCDPISGHVSLFWYQQALGQGPEFLTYFQNEAQLDKSGLPSDRFFAERPEGSVSTLKIQRTQQEDSAVYLCASQEGETQYFGPGTRLLVL.